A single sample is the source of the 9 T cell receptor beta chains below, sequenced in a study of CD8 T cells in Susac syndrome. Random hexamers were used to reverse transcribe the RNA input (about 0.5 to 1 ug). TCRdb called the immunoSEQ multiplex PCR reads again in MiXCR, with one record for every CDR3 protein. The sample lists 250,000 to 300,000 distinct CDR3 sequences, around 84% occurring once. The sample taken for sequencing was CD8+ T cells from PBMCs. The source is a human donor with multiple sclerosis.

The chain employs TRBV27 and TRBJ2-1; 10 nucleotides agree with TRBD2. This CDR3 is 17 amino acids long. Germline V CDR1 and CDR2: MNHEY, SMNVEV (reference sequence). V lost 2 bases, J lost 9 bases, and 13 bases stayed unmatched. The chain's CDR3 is CASSLGPGAGGPGEQFF. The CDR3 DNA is TGTGCCAGCAGTTTAGGTCCTGGAGCGGGAGGGCCGGGTGAGCAGTTCTTC.

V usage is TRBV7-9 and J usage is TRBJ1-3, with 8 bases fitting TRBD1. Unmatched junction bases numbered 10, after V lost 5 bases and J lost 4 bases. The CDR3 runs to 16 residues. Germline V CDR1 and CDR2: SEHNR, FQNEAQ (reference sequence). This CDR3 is CASSPKTGALGNTIYF. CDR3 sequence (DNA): TGTGCCAGCAGCCCGAAGACAGGGGCGCTCGGAAACACCATATATTTT.

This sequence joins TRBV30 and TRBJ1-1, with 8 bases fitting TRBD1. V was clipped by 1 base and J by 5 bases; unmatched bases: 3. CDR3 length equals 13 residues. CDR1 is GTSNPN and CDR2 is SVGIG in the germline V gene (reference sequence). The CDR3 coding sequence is TGTGCCTGGAGTGAAAACAGGGGGACTGAAGCTTTCTTT. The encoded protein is CAWSENRGTEAFF.

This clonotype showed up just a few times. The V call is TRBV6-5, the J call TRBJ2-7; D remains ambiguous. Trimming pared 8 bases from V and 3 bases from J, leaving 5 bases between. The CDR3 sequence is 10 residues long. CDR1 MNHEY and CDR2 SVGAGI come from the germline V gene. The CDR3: CASGVYEQYF. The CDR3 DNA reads TGTGCCAGCGGCGTCTACGAGCAGTACTTC.

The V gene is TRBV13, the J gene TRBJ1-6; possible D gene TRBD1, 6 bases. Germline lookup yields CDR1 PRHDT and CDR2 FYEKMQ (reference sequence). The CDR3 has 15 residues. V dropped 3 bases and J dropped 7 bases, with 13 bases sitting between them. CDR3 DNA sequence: TGTGCCAGCAGCTTGGCAGGGGTAGGAAATTCACCCCTCCACTTT. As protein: CASSLAGVGNSPLHF.

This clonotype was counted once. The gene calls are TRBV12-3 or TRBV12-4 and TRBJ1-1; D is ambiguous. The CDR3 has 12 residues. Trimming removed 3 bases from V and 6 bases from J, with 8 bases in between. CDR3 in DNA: TGTGCCAGCAGTTTGATGATGGCTGAAGCTTTCTTT. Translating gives CASSLMMAEAFF.

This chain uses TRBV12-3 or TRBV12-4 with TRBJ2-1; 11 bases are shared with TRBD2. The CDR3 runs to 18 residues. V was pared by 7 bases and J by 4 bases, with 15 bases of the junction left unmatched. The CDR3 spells CASIRSGRASPLYNEQFF. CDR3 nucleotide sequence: TGTGCCAGCATTCGTAGCGGGAGGGCCTCCCCGCTTTACAATGAGCAGTTCTTC.

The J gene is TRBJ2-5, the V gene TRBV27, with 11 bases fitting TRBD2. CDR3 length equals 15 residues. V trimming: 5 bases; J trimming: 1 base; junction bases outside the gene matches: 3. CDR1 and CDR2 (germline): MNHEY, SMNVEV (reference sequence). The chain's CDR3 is CASSMGLAVQETQYF. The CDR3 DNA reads TGTGCCAGCAGTATGGGACTAGCGGTCCAAGAGACCCAGTACTTC.

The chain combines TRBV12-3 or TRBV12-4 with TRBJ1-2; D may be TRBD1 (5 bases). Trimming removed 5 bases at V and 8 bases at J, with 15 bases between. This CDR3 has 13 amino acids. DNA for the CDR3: TGTGCCAGCAGTCCCAGGGTCTCGGGCGGCTACACCTTC. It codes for CASSPRVSGGYTF.